This T cell receptor (beta chain) was captured in a study of shared clonotypes between healthy human individuals. Study conclusions and caveats: What naive subsets generally showed was a larger estimated richness than memory subsets showed.

Only in-frame clones appear in the TCRdb table, and some are missing; sequencing was by immunoSEQ multiplex PCR. The sample contains about a million clones, about 75% of which appear only once. This clone showed up just a few times. Its antigen is still unknown. Distinct nucleotide sequences in the sample also encode this CDR3. The CDR3 is 12 residues long. Germline CDR1 and CDR2: MNHNY and SVGAGI (reference sequence). V was clipped by 3 bases and J by 3 bases, with 5 bases between them. All of the donors resided in Nashville, Tennessee, and each was a Caucasian adult. Into CD45RA+ naive and CD45RA-negative memory subsets, the CD4+ cells were split.

The TCR comes from a man younger than 30 in good health. The chain employs TRBV6-6 and TRBJ1-2; D unclear. The sequencing sample was made of memory CD4+ T cells sorted from blood. Specified subset: CD45RA-negative fraction. The CDR3 reads CASSYPDYGYTF. CDR3 nucleotide sequence: TGTGCCAGCAGTTATCCAGACTATGGCTACACCTTC.